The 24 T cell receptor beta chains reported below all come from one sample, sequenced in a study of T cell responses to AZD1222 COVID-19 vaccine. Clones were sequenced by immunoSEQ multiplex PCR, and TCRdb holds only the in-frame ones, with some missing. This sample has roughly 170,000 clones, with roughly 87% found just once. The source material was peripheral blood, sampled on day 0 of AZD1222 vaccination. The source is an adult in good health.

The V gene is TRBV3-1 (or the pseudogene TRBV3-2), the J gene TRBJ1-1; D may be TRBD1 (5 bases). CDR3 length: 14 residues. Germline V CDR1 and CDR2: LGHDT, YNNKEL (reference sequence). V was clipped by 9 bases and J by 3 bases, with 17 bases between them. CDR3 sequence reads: CASGGVFGHTEAFF. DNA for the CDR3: TGTGCCAGTGGGGGGGTCTTCGGGCACACTGAAGCTTTCTTT.

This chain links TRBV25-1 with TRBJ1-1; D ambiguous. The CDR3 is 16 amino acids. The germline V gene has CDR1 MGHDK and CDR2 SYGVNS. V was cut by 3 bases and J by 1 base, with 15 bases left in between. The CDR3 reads CASSDYESRTNTEAFF. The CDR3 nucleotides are TGTGCCAGCAGTGATTATGAATCGCGTACGAACACTGAAGCTTTCTTT.

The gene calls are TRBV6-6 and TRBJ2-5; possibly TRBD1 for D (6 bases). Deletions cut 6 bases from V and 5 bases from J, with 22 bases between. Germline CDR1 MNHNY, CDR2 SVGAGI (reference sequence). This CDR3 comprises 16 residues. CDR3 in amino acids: CASRRSDRSPRETQYF. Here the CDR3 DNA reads TGTGCCAGCAGGCGATCCGACAGGAGCCCTCGGGAGACCCAGTACTTC.

The CDR3 is CAVNSAGDSIIPYEQYF. The DNA of the CDR3 is TGTGCCGTGAACTCAGCGGGTGACTCCATCATCCCCTACGAGCAGTACTTC. The V and J genes are TRBV10-3 and TRBJ2-7, with a tentative D call TRBD2 (6 bases). Germline lookup yields CDR1 ENHRY and CDR2 SYGVKD. V lost 11 bases and J 2 bases, leaving 28 bases between the germline ends. The CDR3 loop spans 17 amino acids.

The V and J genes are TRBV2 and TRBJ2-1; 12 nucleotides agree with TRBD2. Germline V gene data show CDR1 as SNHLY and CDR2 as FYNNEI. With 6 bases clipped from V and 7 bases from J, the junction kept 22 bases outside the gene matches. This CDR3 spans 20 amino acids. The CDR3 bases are TGTGCCAGCAGGGACAGGGGGGCTAGCGGGAGGGTCCTCATTGCGAATGAGCAGTTCTTC. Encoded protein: CASRDRGASGRVLIANEQFF.

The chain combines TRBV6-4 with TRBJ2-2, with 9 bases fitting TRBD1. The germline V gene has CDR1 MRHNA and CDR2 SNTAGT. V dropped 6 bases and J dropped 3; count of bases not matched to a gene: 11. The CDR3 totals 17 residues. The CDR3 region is CASRVVQGAIDTGELFF. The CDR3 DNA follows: TGTGCCAGCAGAGTGGTACAGGGGGCAATTGACACCGGGGAGCTGTTTTTT.

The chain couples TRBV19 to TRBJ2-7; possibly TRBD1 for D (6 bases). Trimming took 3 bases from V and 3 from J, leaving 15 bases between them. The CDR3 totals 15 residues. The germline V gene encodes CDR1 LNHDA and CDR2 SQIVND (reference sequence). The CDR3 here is CASSMSRGEYYEQYF. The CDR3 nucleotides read TGTGCCAGTAGTATGTCCAGGGGCGAATACTACGAGCAGTACTTC.

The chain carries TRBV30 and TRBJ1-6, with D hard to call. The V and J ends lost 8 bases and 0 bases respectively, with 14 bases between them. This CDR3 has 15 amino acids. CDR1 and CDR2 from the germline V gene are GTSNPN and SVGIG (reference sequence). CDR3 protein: CAIERSSSYNSPLHF. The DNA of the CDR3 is TGTGCCATAGAGCGGTCGAGCTCCTATAATTCACCCCTCCACTTT.

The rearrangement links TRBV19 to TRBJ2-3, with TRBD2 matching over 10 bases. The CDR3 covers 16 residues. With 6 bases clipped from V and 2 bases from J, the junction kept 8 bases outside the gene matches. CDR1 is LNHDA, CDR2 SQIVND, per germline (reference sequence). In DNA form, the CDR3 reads TGTGCCAGTAGCCCGCTAGCGGGAGTCACCACAGATACGCAGTATTTT. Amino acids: CASSPLAGVTTDTQYF.

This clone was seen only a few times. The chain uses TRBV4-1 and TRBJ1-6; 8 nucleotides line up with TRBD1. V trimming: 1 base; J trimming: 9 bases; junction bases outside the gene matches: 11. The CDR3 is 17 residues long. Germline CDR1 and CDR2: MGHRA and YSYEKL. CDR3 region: CASSQGEVRGRASPLHF. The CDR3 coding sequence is TGCGCCAGCAGCCAAGGAGAAGTCAGGGGGCGGGCTTCACCCCTCCACTTT.

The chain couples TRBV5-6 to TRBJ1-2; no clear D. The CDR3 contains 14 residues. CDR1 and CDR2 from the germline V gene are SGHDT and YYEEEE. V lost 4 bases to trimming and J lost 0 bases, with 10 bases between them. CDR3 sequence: CASSLLLANYGYTF. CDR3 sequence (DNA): TGTGCCAGCAGCCTTCTCTTAGCTAACTATGGCTACACCTTC.

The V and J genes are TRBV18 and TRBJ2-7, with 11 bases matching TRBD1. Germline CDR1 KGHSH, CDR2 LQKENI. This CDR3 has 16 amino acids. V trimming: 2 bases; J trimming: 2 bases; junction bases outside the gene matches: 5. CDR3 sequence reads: CASSPSRDRGTYEQYF. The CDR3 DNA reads TGTGCCAGCTCACCAAGCCGGGACAGGGGGACCTACGAGCAGTACTTC.

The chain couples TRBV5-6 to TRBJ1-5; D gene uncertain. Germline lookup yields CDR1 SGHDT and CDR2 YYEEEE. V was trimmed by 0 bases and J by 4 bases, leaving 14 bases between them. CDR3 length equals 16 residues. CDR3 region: CASSLGFGSSNQPQHF. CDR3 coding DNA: TGTGCCAGCAGCTTGGGTTTCGGCAGTTCTAATCAGCCCCAGCATTTT.

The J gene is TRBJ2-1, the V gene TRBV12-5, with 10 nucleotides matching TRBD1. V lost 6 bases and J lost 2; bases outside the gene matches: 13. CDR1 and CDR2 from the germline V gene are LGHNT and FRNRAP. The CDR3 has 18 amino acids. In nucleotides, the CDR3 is TGTGCTAGTGGCCCCGGTAACTGGGACAGGGGACCCTACAATGAGCAGTTCTTC. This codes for CASGPGNWDRGPYNEQFF.

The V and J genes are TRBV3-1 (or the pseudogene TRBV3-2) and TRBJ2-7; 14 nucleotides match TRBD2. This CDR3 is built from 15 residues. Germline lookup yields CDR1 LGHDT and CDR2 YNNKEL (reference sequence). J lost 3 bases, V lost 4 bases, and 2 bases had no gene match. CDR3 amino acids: CASSRGTSGSYEQYF. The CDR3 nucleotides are TGTGCCAGCAGCCGTGGGACTAGCGGGAGCTACGAGCAGTACTTC.

CDR3 in amino acids: CATSRDSVTDTQYF. CDR3 DNA sequence: TGTGCCACCAGCAGAGATTCGGTGACAGATACGCAGTATTTT. The V gene is TRBV15, the J gene TRBJ2-3; no reliable D call. The CDR3 covers 14 residues. V was clipped by 0 bases and J by 3 bases, with 7 bases between them. Germline V CDR1 and CDR2: LNHNV, YYDKDF (reference sequence).

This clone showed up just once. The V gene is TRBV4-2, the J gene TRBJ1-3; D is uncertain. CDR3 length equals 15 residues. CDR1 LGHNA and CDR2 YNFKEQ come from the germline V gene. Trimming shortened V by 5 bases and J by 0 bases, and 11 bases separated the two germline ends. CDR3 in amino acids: CASSYFSRSGNTIYF. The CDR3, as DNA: TGTGCCAGCAGCTACTTCAGTCGCTCTGGAAACACCATATATTTT.

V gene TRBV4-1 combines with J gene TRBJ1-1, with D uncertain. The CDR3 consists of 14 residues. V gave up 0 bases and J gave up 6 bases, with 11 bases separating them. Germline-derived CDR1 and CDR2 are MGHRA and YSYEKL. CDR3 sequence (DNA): TGCGCCAGCAGCCAAGAAAGCAGGATCTCTGAAGCTTTCTTT. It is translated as CASSQESRISEAFF.

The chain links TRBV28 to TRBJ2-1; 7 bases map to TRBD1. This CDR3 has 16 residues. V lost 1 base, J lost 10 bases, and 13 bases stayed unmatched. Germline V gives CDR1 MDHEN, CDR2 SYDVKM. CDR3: CASSLLSGQGVREQFF. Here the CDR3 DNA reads TGTGCCAGCAGTTTATTATCTGGGCAGGGGGTTAGGGAGCAGTTCTTC. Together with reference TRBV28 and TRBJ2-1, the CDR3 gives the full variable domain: DVKVTQSSRYLVKRTGEKVFLECVQDMDHENMFWYRQDPGLGLRLIYFSYDVKMKEKGDIPEGYSVSREKKERFSLILESASTNQTSMYLCASSLLSGQGVREQFFGPGTRLTVL.

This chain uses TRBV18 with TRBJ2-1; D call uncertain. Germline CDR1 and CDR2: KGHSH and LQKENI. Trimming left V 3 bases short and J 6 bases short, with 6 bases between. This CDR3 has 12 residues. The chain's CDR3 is CASSPGVNEQFF. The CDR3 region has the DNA TGTGCCAGCTCACCCGGCGTCAATGAGCAGTTCTTC.

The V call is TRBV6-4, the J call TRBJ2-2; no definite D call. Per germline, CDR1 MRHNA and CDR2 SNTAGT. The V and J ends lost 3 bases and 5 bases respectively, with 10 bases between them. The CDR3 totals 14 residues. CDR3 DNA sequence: TGTGCCAGCAGTGAAACGTCGAGGACCGGGGAGCTGTTTTTT. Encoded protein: CASSETSRTGELFF.

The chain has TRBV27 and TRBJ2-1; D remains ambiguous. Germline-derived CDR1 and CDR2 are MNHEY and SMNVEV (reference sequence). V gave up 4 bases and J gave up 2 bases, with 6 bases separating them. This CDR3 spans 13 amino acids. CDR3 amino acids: CASSSAAYNEQFF. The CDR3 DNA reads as TGTGCCAGCAGTTCCGCGGCCTACAATGAGCAGTTCTTC.

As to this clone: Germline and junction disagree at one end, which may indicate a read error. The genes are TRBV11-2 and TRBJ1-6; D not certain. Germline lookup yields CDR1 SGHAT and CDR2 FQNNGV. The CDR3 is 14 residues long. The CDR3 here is CARSLVSGNSPLHF. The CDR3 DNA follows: TGTGCCAGAAGCTTAGTGAGTGGGAATTCACCCCTCCACTTT.

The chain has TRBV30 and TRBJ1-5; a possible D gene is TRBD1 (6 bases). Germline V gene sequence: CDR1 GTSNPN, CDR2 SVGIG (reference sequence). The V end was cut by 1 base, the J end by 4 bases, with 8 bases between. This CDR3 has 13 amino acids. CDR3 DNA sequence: TGTGCCTGGAGTGAACAGGGTAATCAGCCCCAGCATTTT. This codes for CAWSEQGNQPQHF.